A selection of T cell receptor beta chains follows, all from one sample in a study of T cells in tumors after PD-1 blockade. Assay used: immunoSEQ multiplex PCR; TCRdb lists only in-frame clones, some missing. The sample has some 13,000 clones, 55% to 80% seen once. The material sequenced was tumor tissue, taken after anti-PD-1 treatment. These receptors were collected from a human donor with cutaneous squamous cell carcinoma. Each CDR3 is given with its conserved first and last residue. Each record gives: V gene, clone size, CDR3 protein. A row's size may be missing; if present it is once, few, many or a size class.

TRBV10-1,NA,CASSPGQGTPEQYF
TRBV27,NA,CASSLSLGYNSPLHF
TRBV7-8,NA,CASSARNPPYEQYF
TRBV6-5,NA,CASSLRWSTPMEQFF
TRBV2,NA,CASRESRGGIQETQYF
TRBV10-3,NA,CATSWRGNTEAFF
TRBV5-1,NA,CASSPGLNTEAFF
TRBV7-2,NA,CASSSRGEANTGELFF
TRBV15,NA,CATSRDAATQETQYF
TRBV6-2/TRBV6-3,NA,CASSYSGGGARKTDTQYF
TRBV4-2,NA,CASSQGASDVYEQYF
TRBV28,NA,CASSLWGSIGIRKADTQYF
TRBV19,NA,CASRKDGANVLTF
TRBV28,NA,CASTTTGLGDTQYF
TRBV19,NA,CASRRDILSGNTIYF
TRBV18,NA,CASSPPGSEAFF
TRBV4-2,NA,CASSRPGLAGAETQYF
TRBV6-4,NA,CASSDLPSSSTDTQYF
TRBV28,NA,CASSSTGTGYTF
TRBV4-2,NA,CASSQDILQAFTSGNTIYF
TRBV5-1,once,CASSPGGTSRAEQYF